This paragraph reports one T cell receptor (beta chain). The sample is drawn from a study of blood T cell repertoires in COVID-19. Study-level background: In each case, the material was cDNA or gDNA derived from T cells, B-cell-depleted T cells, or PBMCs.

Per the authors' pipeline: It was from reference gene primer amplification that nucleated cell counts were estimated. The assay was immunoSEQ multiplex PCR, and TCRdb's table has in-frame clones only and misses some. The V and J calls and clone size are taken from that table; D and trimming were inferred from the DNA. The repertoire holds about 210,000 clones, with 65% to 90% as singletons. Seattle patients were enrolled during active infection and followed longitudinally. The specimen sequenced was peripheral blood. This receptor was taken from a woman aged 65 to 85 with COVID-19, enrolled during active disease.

CDR3 nucleotides: TGTGCCAGTAGTATAGACGGCTCTGGAAACACCATATATTTT. It encodes CASSIDGSGNTIYF. V usage is TRBV19 and J usage is TRBJ1-3, with unresolved D. The ends were cut back, 0 bases at V and 0 bases at J, with 3 bases in the middle. In germline, CDR1 is LNHDA, CDR2 SQIVND (reference sequence). This CDR3 contains 14 residues. The full variable domain, with the rest looked up from reference TRBV19 and TRBJ1-3, is DGGITQSPKYLFRKEGQNVTLSCEQNLNHDAMYWYRQDPGQGLRLIYYSQIVNDFQKGDIAEGYSVSREKKESFPLTVTSAQKNPTAFYLCASSIDGSGNTIYFGEGSWLTVV.